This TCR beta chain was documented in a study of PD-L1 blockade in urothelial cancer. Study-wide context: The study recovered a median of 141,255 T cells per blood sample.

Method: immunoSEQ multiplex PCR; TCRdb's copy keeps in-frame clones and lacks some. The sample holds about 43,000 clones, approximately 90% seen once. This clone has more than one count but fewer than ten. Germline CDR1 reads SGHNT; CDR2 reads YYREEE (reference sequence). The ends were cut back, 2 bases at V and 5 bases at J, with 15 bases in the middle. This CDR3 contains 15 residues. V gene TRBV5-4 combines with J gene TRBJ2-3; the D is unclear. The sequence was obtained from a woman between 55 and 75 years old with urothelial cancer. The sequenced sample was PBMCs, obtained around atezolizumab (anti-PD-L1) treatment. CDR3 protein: CASSLGTALGDTQYF. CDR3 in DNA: TGTGCCAGCAGCTTAGGAACAGCACTGGGAGATACGCAGTATTTT.